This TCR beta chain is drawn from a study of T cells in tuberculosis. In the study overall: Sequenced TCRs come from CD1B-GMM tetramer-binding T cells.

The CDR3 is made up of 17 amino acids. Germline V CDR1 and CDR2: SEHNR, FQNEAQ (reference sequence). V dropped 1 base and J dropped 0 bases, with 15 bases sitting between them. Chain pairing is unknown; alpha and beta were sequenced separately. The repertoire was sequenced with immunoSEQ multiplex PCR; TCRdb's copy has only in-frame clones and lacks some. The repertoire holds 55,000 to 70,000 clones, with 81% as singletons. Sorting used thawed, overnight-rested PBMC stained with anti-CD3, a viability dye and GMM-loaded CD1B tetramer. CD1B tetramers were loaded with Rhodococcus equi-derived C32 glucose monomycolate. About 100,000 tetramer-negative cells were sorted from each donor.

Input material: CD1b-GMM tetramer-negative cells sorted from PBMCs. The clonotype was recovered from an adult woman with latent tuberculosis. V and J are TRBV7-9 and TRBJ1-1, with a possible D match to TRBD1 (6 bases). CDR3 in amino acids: CASSLGGRGIVNTEAFF. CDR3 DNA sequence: TGTGCCAGCAGCTTAGGGGGGCGGGGGATAGTGAACACTGAAGCTTTCTTT.